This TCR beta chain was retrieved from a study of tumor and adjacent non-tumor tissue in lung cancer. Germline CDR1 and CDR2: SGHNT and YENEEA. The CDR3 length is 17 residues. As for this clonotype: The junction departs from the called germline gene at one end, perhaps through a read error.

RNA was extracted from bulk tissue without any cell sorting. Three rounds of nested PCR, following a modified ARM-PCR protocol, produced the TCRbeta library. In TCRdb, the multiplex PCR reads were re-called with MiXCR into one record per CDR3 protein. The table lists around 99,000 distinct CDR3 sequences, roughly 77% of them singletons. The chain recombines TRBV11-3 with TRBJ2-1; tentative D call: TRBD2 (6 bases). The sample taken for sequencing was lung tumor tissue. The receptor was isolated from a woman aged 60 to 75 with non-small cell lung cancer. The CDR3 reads CTRSLELTNGSHNEQFF. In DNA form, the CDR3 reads TGTACCAGGAGCTTAGAGTTGACTAACGGGAGTCACAATGAGCAGTTCTTC.